This TCR beta chain was identified during a study of T-cell memory formation after mild COVID-19. The CDR3 runs to 14 residues. V shed 4 bases, J shed 9 bases, and the junction held 11 bases outside the gene matches. The germline CDR1 and CDR2 sequences are SGDLS and YYNGEE. MiXCR, applied by TCRdb to the 5' RACE reads, yields one record per CDR3 protein. The sample gives roughly 240,000 distinct CDR3 sequences, about 16% of which show up once; 2.1% is in the top ten. Sample: PBMCs or a T cell subset sorted from them (not recorded which). The chain is built from TRBV9 and TRBJ2-7; 9 positions match TRBD1. The sequence derives from an adult woman who had mild COVID-19 (a few samples of this study predate the infection). Cell type and time point are not known. The DNA of the CDR3 is TGTGCCAGCAGCCCCGGGACAGGGTCTATAGGGCAGTACTTC. Its protein product is CASSPGTGSIGQYF. Full variable domain (remainder filled in from reference TRBV9 and TRBJ2-7): DSGVTQTPKHLITATGQRVTLRCSPRSGDLSVYWYQQSLDQGLQFLIQYYNGEERAKGNILERFSAQQFPDLHSELNLSSLELGDSALYFCASSPGTGSIGQYFGPGTRLTVT.